The TCR beta chain described here comes from a study of shared clonotypes between healthy human individuals. Study-level findings and limits: Non-shared clonotypes had lower generation probabilities than those shared by all four donors. Naive subsets usually exceeded memory subsets in estimated richness.

About this clone: Its matching antigen is unknown.

Here immunoSEQ multiplex PCR was the method, and the copy in TCRdb shows in-frame clones only, minus some. The sample lists about 690,000 clones, 90% occurring once. The CDR3 is 14 amino acids. Per germline, CDR1 MDHEN and CDR2 SYDVKM. V gave up 1 base and J gave up 0 bases, with 6 bases separating them. This TCR was sampled from a man younger than 35 in good health. Some clones in this sample may be carry-over from other donors' samples. Sequencing was performed on memory CD8+ T cells from PBMCs. The subset: CD45RO+ cells pooled with CCR7-negative TemRA cells. The chain employs TRBV28 and TRBJ1-1, with D unclear. The CDR3 DNA reads TGTGCCAGCAGTTTATATTCAGTGAACACTGAAGCTTTCTTT. Its protein is CASSLYSVNTEAFF.